The rows below give T cell receptor beta chains drawn from one sample of a study of T-cell reconstitution after alpha-beta-depleted transplantation in children. MiXCR, applied by TCRdb to the PCR reads, yields one record per CDR3 protein. The table records a few hundred thousand distinct CDR3 sequences, roughly 44% of them present only once. The sequencing used PBMCs, collected before TCRalphabeta/CD19-depleted stem cell transplant. Receptor source: a girl aged 2-10 years with aplastic anemia, due to receive a stem cell transplant. The CDR3 runs from the conserved cysteine through the conserved F or W. The D gene is left open where the match is weak. Rows give clone size only sometimes, using once, few, many, or a class for an expanded clone.

TRBJ2-2,many,TRBV29-1,-,TGCAGCGGGGCCGTAACAGGCACCGGGGAGCTGTTTTTT,CSGAVTGTGELFF
TRBJ2-2,-,TRBV7-2,-,TGTGCCAGCAGCTACCCCCGTCCCCTAACGACCGGGGAGCTGTTTTTT,CASSYPRPLTTGELFF
TRBJ2-2,few,TRBV24-1,-,TGTGCCACCAGTGATTTGGTCTCGGAGGAGGAGCTGTTTTTT,CATSDLVSEEELFF
TRBJ1-2,-,TRBV6-1,-,TGTGCCAGCAGTCCCCTGGCGGGGTCTCTCTATGGCTACACCTTC,CASSPLAGSLYGYTF
TRBJ1-1,-,TRBV14,-,TGTGCCAGCAGCCATTCCCTCCGGTCGAAGAACACTGAAGCTTTCTTT,CASSHSLRSKNTEAFF
TRBJ2-3,-,TRBV20-1,TRBD1,TGCAGTGCTAGGAGAATGGACAGGACACCAGATACGCAGTATTTT,CSARRMDRTPDTQYF
TRBJ1-1,few,TRBV6-1,TRBD1,TGTGCCAGCAGATCTCAGGGGGCGGAGAGCACTGAAGCTTTCTTT,CASRSQGAESTEAFF
TRBJ2-1,few,TRBV7-2,-,TGTGCCAGCAGCTTAGGCCGTGGGGAAGGGGGCTACAATGAGCAGTTCTTC,CASSLGRGEGGYNEQFF
TRBJ2-1,few,TRBV10-3,-,TGTGCCATCAGTGGGGAAACTTACAATGAGCAGTTCTTC,CAISGETYNEQFF
TRBJ2-3,many,TRBV24-1,-,TGTGCCACCAGTGATTTGGGGACTTTTGGCGCAGATACGCAGTATTTT,CATSDLGTFGADTQYF
TRBJ1-2,-,TRBV7-9,-,TGTGCCAGCAGCCCGATGGGGGCGAATGGCTACACCTTC,CASSPMGANGYTF
TRBJ2-5,-,TRBV20-1,TRBD2,TGCAGTGCTGGCCCAAGAGCGGGAGGGGAGACCCAGTACTTC,CSAGPRAGGETQYF
TRBJ2-3,-,TRBV7-2,TRBD2,TGTGCCAGCAGCCGTAGCGGGCCCGGTCGGAATACGCAGTATTTT,CASSRSGPGRNTQYF
TRBJ2-7,few,TRBV20-1,-,TGCAGTGCCCGGTCCTCCGAGGGCTACGAGCAGTACTTC,CSARSSEGYEQYF
TRBJ2-1,-,TRBV5-1,-,TGCGCCAGCAGGACGATGGGCAGGGAGTACAATGAGCAGTTCTTC,CASRTMGREYNEQFF
TRBJ2-1,-,TRBV18,-,TGTGCCAGCTCACCCACCTTAGGGGGGGTCAATGAGCAGTTCTTC,CASSPTLGGVNEQFF
TRBJ2-5,-,TRBV7-9,TRBD2,TGTGCCAGCAGCTTAGAGTTGGGGGGGGCCCAGTACTTC,CASSLELGGAQYF
TRBJ2-2,-,TRBV6-1,TRBD2,TGTGCCAGCAGCCCCACTAGCGGGGGGGCCGCCGGGGAGCTGTTTTTT,CASSPTSGGAAGELFF
TRBJ2-5,many,TRBV20-1,TRBD1,TGCAGTGCTAGAGTGGGGGACAGAGCCTCAGAGACCCAGTACTTC,CSARVGDRASETQYF
TRBJ2-7,few,TRBV6-5,TRBD2,TGTGCCAGCAGTTGGGGGACTAGCGGGAGTTACGAGCAGTACTTC,CASSWGTSGSYEQYF
TRBJ2-1,few,TRBV29-1,-,TGCAGCGTTGGCGGGATGGGAAATGAGCAGTTCTTC,CSVGGMGNEQFF
TRBJ1-1,-,TRBV7-6,-,TGTGCCAGCAGCTCGGATCGGGGGCCCCCAGGGACTGAAGCTTTCTTT,CASSSDRGPPGTEAFF
TRBJ2-2,few,TRBV6-5,-,TGTGCCAGCAGTTACACCCCCGGGAACACCGGGGAGCTGTTTTTT,CASSYTPGNTGELFF
TRBJ1-6,-,TRBV10-3,TRBD1,TGTGCCATCAGTGTTGACAGGGTGAATAATTCACCCCTCCACTTT,CAISVDRVNNSPLHF
TRBJ1-3,-,TRBV7-2,-,TGTGCCAGCAGCCCCGGAGAGGGCCGCTCTGGAAACACCATATATTTT,CASSPGEGRSGNTIYF
TRBJ2-1,many,TRBV5-1,-,TGCGCCAGCAGCTTGCAGGGTCCATACAATGAGCAGTTCTTC,CASSLQGPYNEQFF
TRBJ1-2,-,TRBV10-3,-,TGTGCCATCAGTGAGTCTTGGGGATCCTATGGCTACACCTTC,CAISESWGSYGYTF
TRBJ2-5,-,TRBV9,TRBD2,TGTGCCAGCAGCGTAGAAAGTAGAGTAGCGGGAGGTGCAGAGACCCAGTACTTC,CASSVESRVAGGAETQYF
TRBJ2-7,-,TRBV7-2,-,TGTGCCAGCAGCCCACACTACGAGCAGTACTTC,CASSPHYEQYF
TRBJ2-2,-,TRBV30,-,TGTGCCTGGAGTGTATATTCTTGGGCGGCGGAGCTGTTTTTT,CAWSVYSWAAELFF
TRBJ1-1,many,TRBV20-1,TRBD1,TGCAGTGCTAGCCGGACAGGTAACACTGAAGCTTTCTTT,CSASRTGNTEAFF
TRBJ2-3,-,TRBV6-5,-,TGTGCCAGCAGTTACTCGGAGGGGATCACAGATACGCAGTATTTT,CASSYSEGITDTQYF
TRBJ2-1,-,TRBV5-1,-,TGCGCCAGCAGCTTGGTGGGTGTCGGGCAGTTCTTC,CASSLVGVGQFF
TRBJ2-5,many,TRBV9,-,TGTGCCAGCAGCGTGCGGACTTCAGGGGAGACCCAGTACTTC,CASSVRTSGETQYF
TRBJ2-5,-,TRBV12-3/TRBV12-4,TRBD1,TGTGCCAGCAGGCCGGGACAGGGGCAAGAGACCCAGTACTTC,CASRPGQGQETQYF
TRBJ1-3,many,TRBV5-5,-,TGTGCCAGCAGCTTCTCCGTGAACTCTGGAAACACCATATATTTT,CASSFSVNSGNTIYF
TRBJ1-2,many,TRBV5-1,-,TGCGCCAGCAGCTGGGGGGCAACGCGGAGCCGGGACTATGGCTACACCTTC,CASSWGATRSRDYGYTF